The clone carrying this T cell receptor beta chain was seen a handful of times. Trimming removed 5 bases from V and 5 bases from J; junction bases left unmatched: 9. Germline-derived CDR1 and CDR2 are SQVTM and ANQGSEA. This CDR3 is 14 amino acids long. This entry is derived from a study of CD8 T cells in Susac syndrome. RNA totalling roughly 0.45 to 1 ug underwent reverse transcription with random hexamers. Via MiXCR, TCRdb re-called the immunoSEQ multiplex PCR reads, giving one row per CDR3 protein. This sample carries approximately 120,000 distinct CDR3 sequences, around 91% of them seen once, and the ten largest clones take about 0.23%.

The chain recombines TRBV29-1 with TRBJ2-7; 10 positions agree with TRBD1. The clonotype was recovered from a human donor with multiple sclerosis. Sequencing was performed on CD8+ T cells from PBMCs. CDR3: CSVIPDRGLNEQYF. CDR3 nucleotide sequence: TGCAGCGTTATACCCGACAGGGGGCTGAACGAGCAGTACTTC.